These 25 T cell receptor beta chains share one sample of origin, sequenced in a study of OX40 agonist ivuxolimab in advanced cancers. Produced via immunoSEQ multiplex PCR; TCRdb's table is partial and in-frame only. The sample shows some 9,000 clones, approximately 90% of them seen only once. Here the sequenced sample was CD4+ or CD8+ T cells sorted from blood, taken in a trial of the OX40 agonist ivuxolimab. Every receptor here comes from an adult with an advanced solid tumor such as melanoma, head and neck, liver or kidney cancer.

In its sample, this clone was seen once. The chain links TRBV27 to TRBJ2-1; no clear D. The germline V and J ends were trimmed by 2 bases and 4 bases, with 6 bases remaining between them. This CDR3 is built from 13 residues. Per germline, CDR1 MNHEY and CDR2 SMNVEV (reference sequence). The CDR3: CASSLGIYNEQFF. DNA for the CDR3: TGTGCCAGCAGTTTAGGGATATACAATGAGCAGTTCTTC.

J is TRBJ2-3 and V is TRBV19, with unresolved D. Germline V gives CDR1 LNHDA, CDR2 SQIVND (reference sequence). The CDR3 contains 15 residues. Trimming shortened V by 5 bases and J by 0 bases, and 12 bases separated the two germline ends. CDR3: CASSQRIHSTDTQYF. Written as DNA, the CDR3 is TGTGCCAGTAGTCAACGGATCCATAGCACAGATACGCAGTATTTT.

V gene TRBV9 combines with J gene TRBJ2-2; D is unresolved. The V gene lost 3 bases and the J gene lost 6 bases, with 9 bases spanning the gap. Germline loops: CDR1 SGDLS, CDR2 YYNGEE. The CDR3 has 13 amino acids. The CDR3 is CASSAIPPGELFF. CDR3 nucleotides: TGTGCCAGCAGCGCCATCCCGCCCGGGGAGCTGTTTTTT.

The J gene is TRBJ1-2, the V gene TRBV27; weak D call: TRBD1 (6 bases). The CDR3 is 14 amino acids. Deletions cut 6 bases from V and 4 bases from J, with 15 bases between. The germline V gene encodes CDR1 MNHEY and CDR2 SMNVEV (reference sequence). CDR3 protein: CASRPDRSPYGYTF. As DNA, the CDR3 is TGTGCCAGCAGACCCGACAGGTCACCCTATGGCTACACCTTC.

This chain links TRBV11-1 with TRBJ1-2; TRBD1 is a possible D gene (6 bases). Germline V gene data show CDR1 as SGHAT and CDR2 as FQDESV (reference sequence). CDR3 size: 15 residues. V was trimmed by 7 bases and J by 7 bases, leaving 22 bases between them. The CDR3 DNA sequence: TGTGCCAGCACCCCCAGGGAGGCAGGGGTAGGTGGCTACACCTTC. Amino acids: CASTPREAGVGGYTF.

The CDR3 reads CASSVDSDQETQYF. The CDR3 DNA sequence: TGTGCCAGCAGCGTGGATAGCGATCAAGAGACCCAGTACTTC. This chain uses TRBV9 with TRBJ2-5; tentative D call: TRBD2 (5 bases). This CDR3 spans 14 amino acids. The germline gives CDR1 SGDLS, CDR2 YYNGEE. Between the trimmed V and J ends, which lost 2 bases and 2 bases, there was a span of 10 bases.

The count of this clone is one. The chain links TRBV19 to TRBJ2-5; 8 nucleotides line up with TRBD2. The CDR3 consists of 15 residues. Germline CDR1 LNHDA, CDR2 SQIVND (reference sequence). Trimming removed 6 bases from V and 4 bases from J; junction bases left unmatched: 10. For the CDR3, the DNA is TGTGCCAGTAGCGCCGACGGGAGGGCCGGAGAGACCCAGTACTTC. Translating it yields CASSADGRAGETQYF.

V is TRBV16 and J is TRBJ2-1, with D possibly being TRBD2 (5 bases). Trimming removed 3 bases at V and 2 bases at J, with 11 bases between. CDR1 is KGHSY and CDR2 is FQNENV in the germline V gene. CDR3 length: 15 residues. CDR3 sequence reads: CASSHYSGTYNEQFF. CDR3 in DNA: TGTGCCAGCAGCCATTACAGCGGCACCTACAATGAGCAGTTCTTC.

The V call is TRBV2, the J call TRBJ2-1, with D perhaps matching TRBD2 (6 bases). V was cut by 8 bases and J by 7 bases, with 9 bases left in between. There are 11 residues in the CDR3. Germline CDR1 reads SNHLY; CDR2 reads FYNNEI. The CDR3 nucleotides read TGTGCCAGCCGGGACTTGAATGAGCAGTTCTTC. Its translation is CASRDLNEQFF.

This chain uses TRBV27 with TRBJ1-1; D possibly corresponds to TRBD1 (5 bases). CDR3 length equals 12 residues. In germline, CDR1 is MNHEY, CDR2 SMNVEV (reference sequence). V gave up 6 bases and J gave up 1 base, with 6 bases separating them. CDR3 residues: CASRGGNTEAFF. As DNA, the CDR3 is TGTGCCAGCAGGGGGGGGAACACTGAAGCTTTCTTT.

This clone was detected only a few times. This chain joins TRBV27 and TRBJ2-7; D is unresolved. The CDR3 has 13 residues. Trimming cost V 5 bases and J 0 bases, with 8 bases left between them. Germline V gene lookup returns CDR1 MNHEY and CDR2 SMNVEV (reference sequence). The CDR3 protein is CASSPDFSYEQYF. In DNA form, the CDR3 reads TGTGCCAGCAGTCCAGACTTCTCCTACGAGCAGTACTTC.

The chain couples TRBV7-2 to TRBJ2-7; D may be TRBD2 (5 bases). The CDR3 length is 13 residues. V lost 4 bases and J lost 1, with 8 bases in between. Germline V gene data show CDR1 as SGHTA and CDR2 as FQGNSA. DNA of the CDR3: TGTGCCAGCAGCTGGGAGCATTCCTACGAGCAGTACTTC. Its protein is CASSWEHSYEQYF.

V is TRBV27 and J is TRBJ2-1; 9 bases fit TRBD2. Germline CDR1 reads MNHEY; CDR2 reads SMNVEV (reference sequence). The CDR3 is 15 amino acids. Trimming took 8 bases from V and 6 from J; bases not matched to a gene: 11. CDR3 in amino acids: CASQDRLAGFNEQFF. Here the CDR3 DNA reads TGTGCCAGCCAGGATCGGCTAGCGGGGTTCAATGAGCAGTTCTTC.

CDR3 in DNA: TGTGCCAGCAGTATCTCCGTGCTCTACGAGCAGTACTTC. It translates to CASSISVLYEQYF. The rearrangement joins TRBV27 to TRBJ2-7; D remains unclear. Deletions cut 5 bases from V and 3 bases from J, with 11 bases between. Germline V gene lookup returns CDR1 MNHEY and CDR2 SMNVEV (reference sequence). The CDR3 loop spans 13 amino acids.

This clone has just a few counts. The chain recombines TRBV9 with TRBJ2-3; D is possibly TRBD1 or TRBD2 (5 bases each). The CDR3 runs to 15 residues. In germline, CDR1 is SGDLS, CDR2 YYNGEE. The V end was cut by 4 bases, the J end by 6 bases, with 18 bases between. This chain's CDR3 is CASSQLEKGVDTQYF. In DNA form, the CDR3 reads TGTGCCAGCAGCCAACTAGAGAAAGGGGTCGATACGCAGTATTTT.

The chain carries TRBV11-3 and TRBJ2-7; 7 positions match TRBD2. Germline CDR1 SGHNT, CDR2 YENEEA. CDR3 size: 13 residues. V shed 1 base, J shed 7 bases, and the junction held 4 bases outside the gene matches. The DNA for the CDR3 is TGTGCCAGCAGCTTAGGGCCGGGACTAGAGCAGTACTTC. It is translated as CASSLGPGLEQYF.

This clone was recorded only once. The chain's CDR3 is CASRAGTWDLTDTQYF. CDR3 DNA: TGTGCCAGTAGAGCCGGGACATGGGACCTCACAGATACGCAGTATTTT. The chain is built from TRBV19 and TRBJ2-3, with D tentatively TRBD1 (6 bases). This CDR3 spans 16 amino acids. Germline V gives CDR1 LNHDA, CDR2 SQIVND (reference sequence). V gave up 6 bases and J gave up 2 bases, with 18 bases separating them.

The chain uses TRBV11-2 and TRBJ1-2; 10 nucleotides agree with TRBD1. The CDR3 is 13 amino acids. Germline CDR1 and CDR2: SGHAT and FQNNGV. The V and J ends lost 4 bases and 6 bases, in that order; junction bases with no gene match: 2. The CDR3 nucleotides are TGTGCCAGCAGCTCAGGACAGGGGGATGGCTACACCTTC. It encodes CASSSGQGDGYTF.

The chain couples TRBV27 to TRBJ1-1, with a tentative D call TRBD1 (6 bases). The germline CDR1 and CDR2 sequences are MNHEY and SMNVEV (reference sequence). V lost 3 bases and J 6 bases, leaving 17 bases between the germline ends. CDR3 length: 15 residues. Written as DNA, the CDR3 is TGTGCCAGCAGTTTGGGGGCTAGTGGGGGTTCTGAAGCTTTCTTT. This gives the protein CASSLGASGGSEAFF.

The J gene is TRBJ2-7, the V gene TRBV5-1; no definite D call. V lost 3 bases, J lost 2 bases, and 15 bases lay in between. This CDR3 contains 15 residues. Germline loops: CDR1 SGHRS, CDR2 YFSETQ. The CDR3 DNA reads TGCGCCAGCAGCTCTTCTTCCGGGTTACCCTACGAGCAGTACTTC. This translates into CASSSSSGLPYEQYF.

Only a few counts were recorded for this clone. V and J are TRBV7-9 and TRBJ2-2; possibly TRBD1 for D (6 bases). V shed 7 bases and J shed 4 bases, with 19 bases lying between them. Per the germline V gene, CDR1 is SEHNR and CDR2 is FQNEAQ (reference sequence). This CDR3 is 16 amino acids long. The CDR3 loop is CASTDGDTSPTGELFF. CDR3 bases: TGTGCCAGCACCGACGGGGACACCTCGCCCACCGGGGAGCTGTTTTTT. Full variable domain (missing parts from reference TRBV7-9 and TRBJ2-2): DTGVSQNPRHKITKRGQNVTFRCDPISEHNRLYWYRQTLGQGPEFLTYFQNEAQLEKSRLLSDRFSAERPKGSFSTLEIQRTEQGDSAMYLCASTDGDTSPTGELFFGEGSRLTVL.

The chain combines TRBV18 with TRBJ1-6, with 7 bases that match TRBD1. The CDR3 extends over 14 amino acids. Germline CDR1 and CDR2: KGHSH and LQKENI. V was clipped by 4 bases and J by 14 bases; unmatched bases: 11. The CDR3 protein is CASSLGQASVTLHF. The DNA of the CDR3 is TGTGCCAGCTCACTTGGACAGGCCTCGGTGACCCTCCACTTT.

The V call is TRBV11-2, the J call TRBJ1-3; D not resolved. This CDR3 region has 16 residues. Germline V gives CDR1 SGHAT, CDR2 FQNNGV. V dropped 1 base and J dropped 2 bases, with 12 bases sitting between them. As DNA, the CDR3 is TGTGCCAGCAGCTTAGGCAGGAGGATCCCTGGAAACACCATATATTTT. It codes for CASSLGRRIPGNTIYF.

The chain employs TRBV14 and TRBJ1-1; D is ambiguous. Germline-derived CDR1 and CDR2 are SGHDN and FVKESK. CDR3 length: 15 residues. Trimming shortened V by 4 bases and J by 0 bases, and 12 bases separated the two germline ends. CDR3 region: CASSPVGNMNTEAFF. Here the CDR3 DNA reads TGTGCCAGCAGCCCGGTGGGTAACATGAACACTGAAGCTTTCTTT.

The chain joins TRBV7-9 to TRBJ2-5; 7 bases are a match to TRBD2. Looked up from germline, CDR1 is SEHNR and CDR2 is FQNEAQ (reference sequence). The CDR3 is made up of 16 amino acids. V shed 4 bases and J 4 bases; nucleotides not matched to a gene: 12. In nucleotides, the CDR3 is TGTGCCAGCAGCTCGAGGGGAGGGTACAGTGGAGAGACCCAGTACTTC. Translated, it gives CASSSRGGYSGETQYF. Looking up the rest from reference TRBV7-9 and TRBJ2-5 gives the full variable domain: DTGVSQNPRHKITKRGQNVTFRCDPISEHNRLYWYRQTLGQGPEFLTYFQNEAQLEKSRLLSDRFSAERPKGSFSTLEIQRTEQGDSAMYLCASSSRGGYSGETQYFGPGTRLLVL.